The 8 T cell receptor beta chains presented below share a single source sample, sequenced in a study of beta chain features in type 1 diabetes (dated by TCRdb to about 2018). Library generation was performed with the immunoSEQ multiplex PCR assay. The entire amount of isolated RNA was reverse transcribed using the High Capacity cDNA Reverse Transcription Kit, so the sequenced TCRB transcripts were expressed ones. What TCRdb holds here is the immuneACCESS table cut down to in-frame rearrangements. Part of the clones is not present; checked against another copy, under half of the missing clones reflect an unresolved V gene, and the others are unexplained. The sample table contains about 250,000 clones; only one count was recorded for over 12% of them. In total, the top ten clones hold roughly 0.024% of the sample. Sequencing was done on a sample of naive CD4+ T cells from blood. What this sample's cell subset or site label stands for: true naive CD4+ T cells. These receptors originate from a woman between 35 and 50 years old in good health.

This clone was observed a few times. This chain uses TRBV7-2 with TRBJ1-5; no definite D call. The CDR3 spans 15 residues. Germline assignment: CDR1 SGHTA and CDR2 FQGNSA. V lost 1 base, J lost 3 bases, and 10 bases lay in between. The CDR3 sequence is CASSLGAEINQPQHF. CDR3 coding DNA: TGTGCCAGCAGCTTAGGAGCCGAAATCAATCAGCCCCAGCATTTT. The complete variable domain, with remaining parts taken from reference TRBV7-2 and TRBJ1-5, reads GAGVSQSPSNKVTEKGKDVELRCDPISGHTALYWYRQSLGQGLEFLIYFQGNSAPDKSGLPSDRFSAERTGGSVSTLTIQRTQQEDSAVYLCASSLGAEINQPQHFGDGTRLSIL.

V usage is TRBV29-1 and J usage is TRBJ1-3, with TRBD1 as a possible D gene (6 bases). CDR3 size: 14 residues. V shed 7 bases and J shed 2 bases, with 15 bases lying between them. In germline, CDR1 is SQVTM, CDR2 ANQGSEA. The CDR3 loop reads CSARGGGTGNTIYF. The CDR3 region has the DNA TGCAGCGCGAGGGGAGGGGGAACTGGAAACACCATATATTTT. The entire variable domain, with the rest obtained from reference TRBV29-1 and TRBJ1-3, is as follows: SAVISQKPSRDICQRGTSLTIQCQVDSQVTMMFWYRQQPGQSLTLIATANQGSEATYESGFVIDKFPISRPNLTFSTLTVSNMSPEDSSIYLCSARGGGTGNTIYFGEGSWLTVV.

This rearrangement joins TRBV7-2 to TRBJ2-5, with TRBD1 matching over 7 bases. The germline V gene has CDR1 SGHTA and CDR2 FQGNSA. J was trimmed by 3 bases and V by 5 bases; bases with no gene match: 6. The CDR3 extends over 14 amino acids. CDR3 protein: CASSRGQSKETQYF. The CDR3 DNA reads as TGTGCCAGCAGCCGGGGACAGAGTAAAGAGACCCAGTACTTC. Full variable domain (missing parts from reference TRBV7-2 and TRBJ2-5): GAGVSQSPSNKVTEKGKDVELRCDPISGHTALYWYRQSLGQGLEFLIYFQGNSAPDKSGLPSDRFSAERTGGSVSTLTIQRTQQEDSAVYLCASSRGQSKETQYFGPGTRLLVL.

V usage is TRBV4-2 and J usage is TRBJ2-3, with 8 bases lining up with TRBD2. V gave up 0 bases and J gave up 8 bases; unmatched junction bases: 16. CDR3 size: 18 residues. The germline V gene has CDR1 LGHNA and CDR2 YNFKEQ. CDR3 sequence (DNA): TGTGCCAGCAGCCAAGACCCCCAGGGAGCGGGGGCCTATTTTACGCAGTATTTT. Protein product: CASSQDPQGAGAYFTQYF.

The rearrangement uses TRBV2 and TRBJ2-4; 10 nucleotides match TRBD1. Looked up from germline, CDR1 is SNHLY and CDR2 is FYNNEI. The junction had 7 bases not matched to a gene; V was cut back by 6 bases and J by 8 bases. The CDR3 covers 14 residues. CDR3 in amino acids: CASRETGGEDIQYF. In DNA, the CDR3 is TGTGCCAGCAGGGAGACAGGGGGCGAGGACATTCAGTACTTC.

A few counts support this clone. This chain joins TRBV6-6 and TRBJ2-7, with D hard to call. Deletions cut 6 bases from V and 6 bases from J, with 12 bases between. Germline V gene lookup returns CDR1 MNHNY and CDR2 SVGAGI (reference sequence). CDR3 size: 12 residues. The CDR3: CASRLNPGEQYF. CDR3 DNA: TGTGCCAGCAGGCTAAATCCGGGCGAGCAGTACTTC.

This clone was counted a few times. V is TRBV10-3 and J is TRBJ2-4; 10 bases fit TRBD2. The CDR3 has 16 amino acids. The germline CDR1 and CDR2 sequences are ENHRY and SYGVKD. V trimming: 1 base; J trimming: 7 bases; junction bases outside the gene matches: 7. CDR3 protein: CAISELASGGGNIQYF. CDR3 coding DNA: TGTGCCATCAGTGAGTTGGCTAGCGGGGGAGGGAACATTCAGTACTTC.

This clone was recorded a few times. The rearrangement uses TRBV2 and TRBJ2-7, with unresolved D. CDR1 is SNHLY and CDR2 is FYNNEI in the germline V gene. The CDR3 totals 12 residues. V shed 4 bases and J shed 3 bases, with 7 bases lying between them. CDR3 coding DNA: TGTGCCAGCAGTGCCTACAGCTACGAGCAGTACTTC. This codes for CASSAYSYEQYF. Using reference TRBV2 and TRBJ2-7 for the parts outside the CDR3, the full variable domain is EPEVTQTPSHQVTQMGQEVILRCVPISNHLYFYWYRQILGQKVEFLVSFYNNEISEKSEIFDDQFSVERPDGSNFTLKIRSTKLEDSAMYFCASSAYSYEQYFGPGTRLTVT.